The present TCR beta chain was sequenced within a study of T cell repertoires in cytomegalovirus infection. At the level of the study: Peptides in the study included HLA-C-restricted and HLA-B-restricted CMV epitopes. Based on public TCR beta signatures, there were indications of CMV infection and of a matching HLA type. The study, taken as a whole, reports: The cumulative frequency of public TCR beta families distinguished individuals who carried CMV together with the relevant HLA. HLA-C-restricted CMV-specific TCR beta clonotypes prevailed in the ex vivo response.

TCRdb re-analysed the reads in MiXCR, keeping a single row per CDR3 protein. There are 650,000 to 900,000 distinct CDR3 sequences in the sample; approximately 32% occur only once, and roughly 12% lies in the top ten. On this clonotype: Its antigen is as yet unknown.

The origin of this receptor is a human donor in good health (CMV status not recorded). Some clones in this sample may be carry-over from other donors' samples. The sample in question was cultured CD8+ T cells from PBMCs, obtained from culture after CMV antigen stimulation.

The CDR3 DNA reads TGTGCCAGCAGTTCCAGGCAGGATCTAAGAGACGAGCAGTACTTC. It encodes CASSSRQDLRDEQYF. The chain has TRBV6-2 or TRBV6-3 and TRBJ2-7; the D is unclear. Between the trimmed V and J ends, which lost 4 bases and 5 bases, there was a span of 18 bases. The CDR3 covers 15 residues. Per the germline V gene, CDR1 is MNHEY and CDR2 is SVGEGT.